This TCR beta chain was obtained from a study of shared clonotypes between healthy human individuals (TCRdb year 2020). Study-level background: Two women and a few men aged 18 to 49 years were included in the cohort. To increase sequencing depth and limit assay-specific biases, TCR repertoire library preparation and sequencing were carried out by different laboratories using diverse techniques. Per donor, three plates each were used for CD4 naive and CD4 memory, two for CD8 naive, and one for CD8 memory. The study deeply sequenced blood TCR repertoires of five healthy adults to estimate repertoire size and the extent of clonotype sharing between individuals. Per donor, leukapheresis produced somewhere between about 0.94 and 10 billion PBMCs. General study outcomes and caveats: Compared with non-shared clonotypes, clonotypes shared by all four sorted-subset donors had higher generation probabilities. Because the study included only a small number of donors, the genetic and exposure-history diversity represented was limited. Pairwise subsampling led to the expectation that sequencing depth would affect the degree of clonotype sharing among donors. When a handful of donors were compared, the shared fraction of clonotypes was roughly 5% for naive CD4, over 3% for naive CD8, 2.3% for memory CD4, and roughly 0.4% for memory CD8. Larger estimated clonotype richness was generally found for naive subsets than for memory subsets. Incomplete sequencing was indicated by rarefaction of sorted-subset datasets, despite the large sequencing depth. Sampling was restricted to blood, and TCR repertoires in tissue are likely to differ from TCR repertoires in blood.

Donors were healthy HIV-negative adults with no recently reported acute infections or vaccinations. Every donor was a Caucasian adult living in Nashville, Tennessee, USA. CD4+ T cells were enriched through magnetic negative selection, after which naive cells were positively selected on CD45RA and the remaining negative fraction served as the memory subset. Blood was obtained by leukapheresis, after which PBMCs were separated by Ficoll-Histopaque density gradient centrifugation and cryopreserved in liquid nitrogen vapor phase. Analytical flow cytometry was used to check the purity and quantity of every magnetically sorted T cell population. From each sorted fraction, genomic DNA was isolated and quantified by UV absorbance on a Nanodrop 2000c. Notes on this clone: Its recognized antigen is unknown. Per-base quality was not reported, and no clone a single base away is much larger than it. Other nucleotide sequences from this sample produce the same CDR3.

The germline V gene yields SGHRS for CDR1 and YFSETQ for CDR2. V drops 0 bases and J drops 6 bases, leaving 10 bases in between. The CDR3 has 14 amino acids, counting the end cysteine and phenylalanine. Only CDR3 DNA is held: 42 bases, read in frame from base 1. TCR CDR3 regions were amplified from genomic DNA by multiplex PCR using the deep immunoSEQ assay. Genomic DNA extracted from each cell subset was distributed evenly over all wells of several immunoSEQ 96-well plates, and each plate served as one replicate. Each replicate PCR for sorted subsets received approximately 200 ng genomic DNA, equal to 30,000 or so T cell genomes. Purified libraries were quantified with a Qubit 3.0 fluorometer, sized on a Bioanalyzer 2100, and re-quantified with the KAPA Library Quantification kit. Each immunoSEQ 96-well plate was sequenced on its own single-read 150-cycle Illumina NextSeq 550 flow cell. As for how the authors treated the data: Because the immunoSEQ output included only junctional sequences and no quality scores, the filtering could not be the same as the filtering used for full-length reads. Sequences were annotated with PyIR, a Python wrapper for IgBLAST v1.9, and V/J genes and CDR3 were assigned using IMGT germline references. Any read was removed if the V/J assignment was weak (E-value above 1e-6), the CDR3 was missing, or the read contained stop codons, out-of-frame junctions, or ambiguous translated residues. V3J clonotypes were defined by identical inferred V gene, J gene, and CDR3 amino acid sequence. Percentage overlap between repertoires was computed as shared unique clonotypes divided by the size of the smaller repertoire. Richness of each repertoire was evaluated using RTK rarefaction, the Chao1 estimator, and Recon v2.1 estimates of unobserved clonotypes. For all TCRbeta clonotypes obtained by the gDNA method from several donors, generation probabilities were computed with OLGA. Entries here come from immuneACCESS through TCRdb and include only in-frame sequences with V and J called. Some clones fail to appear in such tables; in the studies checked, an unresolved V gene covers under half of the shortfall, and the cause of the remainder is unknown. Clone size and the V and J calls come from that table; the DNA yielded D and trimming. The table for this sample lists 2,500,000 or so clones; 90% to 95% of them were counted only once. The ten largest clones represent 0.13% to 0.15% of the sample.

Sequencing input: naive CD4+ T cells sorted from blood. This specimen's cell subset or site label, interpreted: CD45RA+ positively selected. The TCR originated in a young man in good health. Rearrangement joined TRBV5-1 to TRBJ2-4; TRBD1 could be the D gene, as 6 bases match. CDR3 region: CASSLGGLGNIQYF. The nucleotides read TGCGCCAGCAGCTTGGGGGGGCTCGGAAACATTCAGTACTTC.